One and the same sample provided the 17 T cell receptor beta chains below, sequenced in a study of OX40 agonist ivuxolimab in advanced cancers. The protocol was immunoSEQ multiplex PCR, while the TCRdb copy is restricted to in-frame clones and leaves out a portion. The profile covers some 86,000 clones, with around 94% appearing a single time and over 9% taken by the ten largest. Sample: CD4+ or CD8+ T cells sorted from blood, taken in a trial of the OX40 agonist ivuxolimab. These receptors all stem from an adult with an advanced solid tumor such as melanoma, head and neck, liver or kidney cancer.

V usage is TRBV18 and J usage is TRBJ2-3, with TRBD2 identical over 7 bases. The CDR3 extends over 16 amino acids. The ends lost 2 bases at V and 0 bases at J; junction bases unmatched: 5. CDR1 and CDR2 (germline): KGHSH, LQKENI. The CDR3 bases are TGTGCCAGCTCACCAGGGGCTAGCGGTAGCACAGATACGCAGTATTTT. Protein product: CASSPGASGSTDTQYF.

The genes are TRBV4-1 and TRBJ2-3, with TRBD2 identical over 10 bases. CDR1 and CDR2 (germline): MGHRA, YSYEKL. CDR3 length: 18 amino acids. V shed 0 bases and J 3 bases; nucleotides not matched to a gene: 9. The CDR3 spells CASSQEFGTSGTTDTQYF. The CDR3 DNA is TGCGCCAGCAGCCAAGAATTCGGCACTAGCGGGACAACAGATACGCAGTATTTT.

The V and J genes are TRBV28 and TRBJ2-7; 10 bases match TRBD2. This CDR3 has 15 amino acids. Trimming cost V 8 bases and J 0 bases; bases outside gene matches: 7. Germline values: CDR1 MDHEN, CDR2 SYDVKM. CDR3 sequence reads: CASLPSGSSSYEQYF. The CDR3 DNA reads TGTGCCAGCCTCCCTAGCGGGAGTAGCTCCTACGAGCAGTACTTC.

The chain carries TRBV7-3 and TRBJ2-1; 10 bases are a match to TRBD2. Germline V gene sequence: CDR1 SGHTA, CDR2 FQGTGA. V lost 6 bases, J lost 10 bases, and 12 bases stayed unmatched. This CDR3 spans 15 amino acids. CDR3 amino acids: CASRPSGSPLLEQFF. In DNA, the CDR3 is TGTGCCAGCAGGCCTAGCGGGAGCCCGCTCCTCGAGCAGTTCTTC.

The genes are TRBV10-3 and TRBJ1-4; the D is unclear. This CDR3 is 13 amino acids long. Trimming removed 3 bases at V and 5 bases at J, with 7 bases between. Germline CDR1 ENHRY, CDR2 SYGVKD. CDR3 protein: CAISDSINEKLFF. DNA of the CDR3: TGTGCCATCAGTGACAGCATAAATGAAAAACTGTTTTTT.

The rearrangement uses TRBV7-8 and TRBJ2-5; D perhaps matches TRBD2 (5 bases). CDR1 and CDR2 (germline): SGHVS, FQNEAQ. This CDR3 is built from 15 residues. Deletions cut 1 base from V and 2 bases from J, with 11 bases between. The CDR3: CASSLEGRTQETQYF. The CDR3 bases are TGTGCCAGCAGCTTAGAGGGTAGGACTCAAGAGACCCAGTACTTC.

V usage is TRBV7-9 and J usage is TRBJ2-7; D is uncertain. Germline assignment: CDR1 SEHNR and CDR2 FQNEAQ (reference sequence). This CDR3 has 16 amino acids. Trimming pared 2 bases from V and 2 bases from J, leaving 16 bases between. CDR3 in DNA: TGTGCCAGCAGCTTAACCGCGTGGCGGAATCCCTACGAGCAGTACTTC. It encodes CASSLTAWRNPYEQYF. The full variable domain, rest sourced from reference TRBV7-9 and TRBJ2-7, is DTGVSQNPRHKITKRGQNVTFRCDPISEHNRLYWYRQTLGQGPEFLTYFQNEAQLEKSRLLSDRFSAERPKGSFSTLEIQRTEQGDSAMYLCASSLTAWRNPYEQYFGPGTRLTVT.

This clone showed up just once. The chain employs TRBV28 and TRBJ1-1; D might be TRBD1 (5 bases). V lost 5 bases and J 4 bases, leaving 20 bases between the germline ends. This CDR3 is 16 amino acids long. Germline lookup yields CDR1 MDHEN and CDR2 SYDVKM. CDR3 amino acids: CASSPGLGGKATEAFF. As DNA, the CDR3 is TGTGCCAGCAGTCCCGGGTTGGGGGGTAAGGCCACTGAAGCTTTCTTT.

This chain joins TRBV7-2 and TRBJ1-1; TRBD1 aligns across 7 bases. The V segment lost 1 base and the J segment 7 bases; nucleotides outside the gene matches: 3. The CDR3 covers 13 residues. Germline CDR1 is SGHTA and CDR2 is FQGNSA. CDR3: CASSLEGAGEAFF. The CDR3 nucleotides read TGTGCCAGCAGCTTAGAGGGGGCCGGTGAAGCTTTCTTT.

The CDR3 nucleotides read TGTGCCACCAGCGGGGGGACAGGGCAAAATCAGCCCCAGCATTTT. Its protein is CATSGGTGQNQPQHF. This chain uses TRBV15 with TRBJ1-5; 9 positions match TRBD1. The CDR3 runs to 15 residues. From germline, CDR1 is LNHNV and CDR2 YYDKDF (reference sequence). The V gene end was trimmed by 5 bases and the J gene end by 4 bases; junction bases not matched to a gene: 6.

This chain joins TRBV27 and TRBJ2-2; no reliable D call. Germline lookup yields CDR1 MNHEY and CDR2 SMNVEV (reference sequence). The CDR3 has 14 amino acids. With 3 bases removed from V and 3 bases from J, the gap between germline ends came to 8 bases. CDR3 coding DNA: TGTGCCAGCAGTTTTTCTTCCGACACCGGGGAGCTGTTTTTT. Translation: CASSFSSDTGELFF.

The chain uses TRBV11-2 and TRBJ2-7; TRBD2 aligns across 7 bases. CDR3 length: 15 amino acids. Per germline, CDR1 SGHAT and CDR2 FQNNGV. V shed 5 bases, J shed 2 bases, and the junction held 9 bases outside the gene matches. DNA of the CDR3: TGTGCCAGCAGCCCCCCTTGGGGGGGACCCTACGAGCAGTACTTC. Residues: CASSPPWGGPYEQYF.

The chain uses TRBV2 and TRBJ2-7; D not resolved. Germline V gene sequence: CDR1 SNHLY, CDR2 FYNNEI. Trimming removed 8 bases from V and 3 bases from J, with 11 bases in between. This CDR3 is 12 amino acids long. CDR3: CASEKGLYEQYF. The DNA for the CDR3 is TGTGCCAGCGAAAAGGGTCTCTACGAGCAGTACTTC.

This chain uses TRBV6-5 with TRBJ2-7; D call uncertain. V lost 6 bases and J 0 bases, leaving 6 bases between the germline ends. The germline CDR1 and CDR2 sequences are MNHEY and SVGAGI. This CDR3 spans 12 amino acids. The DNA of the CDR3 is TGTGCCAGCAGCCCGGTCTCCTACGAGCAGTACTTC. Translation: CASSPVSYEQYF.

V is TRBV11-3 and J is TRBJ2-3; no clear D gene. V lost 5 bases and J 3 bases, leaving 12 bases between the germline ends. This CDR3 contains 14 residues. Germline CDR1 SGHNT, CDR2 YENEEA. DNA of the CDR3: TGTGCCAGCAGCGACGGTGGAAGGACAGATACGCAGTATTTT. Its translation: CASSDGGRTDTQYF.

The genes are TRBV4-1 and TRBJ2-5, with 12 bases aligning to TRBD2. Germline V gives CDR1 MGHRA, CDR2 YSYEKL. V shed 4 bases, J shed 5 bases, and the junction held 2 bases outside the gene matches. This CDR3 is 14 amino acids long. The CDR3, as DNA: TGCGCCAGCAGCCCTAGCGGGAGGGTGGAGACCCAGTACTTC. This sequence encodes CASSPSGRVETQYF.

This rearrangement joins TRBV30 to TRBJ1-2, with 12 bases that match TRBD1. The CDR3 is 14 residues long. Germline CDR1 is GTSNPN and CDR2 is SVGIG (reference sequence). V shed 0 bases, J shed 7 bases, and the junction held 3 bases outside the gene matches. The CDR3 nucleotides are TGTGCCTGGAGTGTAGGGACAGGGGGCAGTGGCTACACCTTC. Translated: CAWSVGTGGSGYTF.